These T cell receptor beta chains were read from a single sample in a study of response to subunit inactivated influenza vaccine. TCRdb passed the RT-PCR reads through MiXCR, listing each CDR3 protein once. The sample yields 700,000 to 900,000 distinct CDR3 sequences, 21% seen once. The sample in question was PBMCs from blood, obtained around 5 days after vaccination. The receptors here all came from a man aged 45-65 years who received an inactivated influenza vaccine. Each CDR3 is given with its conserved first and last residue. The D gene is left open where the match is weak. Part of the rows lack a size; the others show once, few, many or a class for expanded clones.

D gene | clone size | J gene | V gene | CDR3 DNA | CDR3 protein
NA | NA | TRBJ2-7 | TRBV12-3/TRBV12-4 | TGTGCCAGCAGTTTCTCTCCGGGTTATAGCTCCTACGAGCAGTACTTC | CASSFSPGYSSYEQYF
NA | few | TRBJ2-5 | TRBV28 | TGTGCCAGCCAGGGCTTTCTAGATTCAGAGACCCAGTACTTC | CASQGFLDSETQYF
NA | NA | TRBJ1-1 | TRBV5-6 | TGTGCCAGCAGCGCTTTTGGACCTGCCTTGCACACTGAAGCTTTCTTT | CASSAFGPALHTEAFF
NA | NA | TRBJ2-7 | TRBV20-1 | TGCAGTGCTACGACCCCTACATTTTACGAGCAGTACTTC | CSATTPTFYEQYF
NA | NA | TRBJ2-7 | TRBV5-1 | TGCGCCAGCAGCTTTCAGGAGGGTCGACTCGAGCAGTACTTC | CASSFQEGRLEQYF
TRBD2 | few | TRBJ2-5 | TRBV7-9 | TGTGCCAGCAGCTTAGAGACTAGCCTAGAGACCCAGTACTTC | CASSLETSLETQYF
NA | NA | TRBJ2-2 | TRBV28 | TGTGCCAGCAGTTTAGCGAGGGTCAAGCCCACCGGGGAGCTGTTTTTT | CASSLARVKPTGELFF
TRBD2 | many | TRBJ2-1 | TRBV7-6 | TGTGCCAGCAGCGCCTCTAGTGGATCGGGACTAGCGGGGCTCTCGGGAAATGAGCAGTTCTTC | CASSASSGSGLAGLSGNEQFF
NA | few | TRBJ2-1 | TRBV9 | TGTGCCAGCAGCGTAGTCGGGACCGCGGAGAATGAGCAGTTCTTC | CASSVVGTAENEQFF
TRBD2 | NA | TRBJ2-7 | TRBV27 | TGTGCCAGCAGCGTAGCGGGGGGAACCTACGAGCAGTACTTC | CASSVAGGTYEQYF
NA | few | TRBJ1-4 | TRBV4-1 | TGCGCCAGCAGCCAAGGGACAGATAATGAAAAACTGTTTTTT | CASSQGTDNEKLFF
NA | many | TRBJ2-5 | TRBV10-3 | TGTGCCATCAGCTGGACAGCGAAGGAGACCCAGTACTTC | CAISWTAKETQYF
NA | NA | TRBJ2-7 | TRBV12-3/TRBV12-4 | TGTGCCAGCAGAATGACAGGCCCGTGGGAGCAGTACTTC | CASRMTGPWEQYF
NA | few | TRBJ2-7 | TRBV7-9 | TGTGCCAGCAGCTTAACGCCAGTCTCGCCCTCCTACGAGCAGTACTTC | CASSLTPVSPSYEQYF
TRBD1 | few | TRBJ2-3 | TRBV20-1 | TGCAGTGCAGTGGGAGCAGGGGGTCCAGATACGCAGTATTTT | CSAVGAGGPDTQYF
NA | few | TRBJ1-4 | TRBV5-1 | TGCGCCAGCAGCCACTCCGGGAGCGGGGCTAATGAAAAACTGTTTTTT | CASSHSGSGANEKLFF